The subject of this entry is one T cell receptor beta chain. The data were obtained in a study of T cell responses to AZD1222 COVID-19 vaccine. The assay was immunoSEQ multiplex PCR, and TCRdb's table has in-frame clones only and misses some. The table shows 100,000 to 120,000 clones, with about 86% occurring only once. V lost 2 bases and J 6 bases, leaving 16 bases between the germline ends. Per germline, CDR1 SEHNR and CDR2 FQNEAQ (reference sequence). This CDR3 has 15 amino acids. This chain connects TRBV7-9 to TRBJ1-2; D gene unclear. The sequencing used peripheral blood, collected on day 0 of AZD1222 vaccination. This receptor was obtained from an adult in good health. CDR3 region: CASSLRDGLINGYTF. The CDR3 DNA reads TGTGCCAGCAGCTTACGAGATGGATTAATCAATGGCTACACCTTC.